Below are 9 T cell receptor beta chains sequenced from a single sample in a study of cytomegalovirus exposure and HLA in healthy donors (dated by TCRdb to the late 2010s). The method behind the library was the immunoSEQ multiplex PCR assay. For the multiplex PCR, a mixture combining 60 forward primers for TCR Vbeta segments and 13 reverse primers for TCR Jbeta segments was used. The table comes from immuneACCESS by way of TCRdb, which keeps in-frame sequences with V and J called. Part of the clones is missing from these tables; in studies checked, under half for an unresolved V gene and the rest for unknown reasons. Here the sample has around 120,000 clones; 70% to 85% occur a single time. More than 9% of the sample goes to the ten largest clones. Sequencing was done on a sample of PBMCs. These receptors were taken from a woman aged 50 to 60 in good health and CMV-seropositive.

The chain couples TRBV6-1 to TRBJ1-1, with 11 bases that match TRBD1. The CDR3 is 15 residues long. J lost 6 bases, V lost 4 bases, and 7 bases had no gene match. Germline V gene data show CDR1 as MNHNS and CDR2 as SASEGT. In nucleotides, the CDR3 is TGTGCCAGCAGTGGAGAGTGGACAGGGGGCTCTGAAGCTTTCTTT. It is translated as CASSGEWTGGSEAFF.

The V and J genes are TRBV6-1 and TRBJ2-7, with a tentative D call TRBD2 (6 bases). The CDR3 covers 13 residues. V was clipped by 5 bases and J by 3 bases, with 11 bases between them. Per germline, CDR1 MNHNS and CDR2 SASEGT. CDR3 region: CASSPGGGYEQYF. The CDR3 nucleotides read TGTGCCAGCAGTCCCGGGGGAGGCTACGAGCAGTACTTC.

The J gene is TRBJ1-2, the V gene TRBV28; 8 bases line up with TRBD1. The J segment lost 4 bases and the V segment lost 8 bases, leaving 6 bases of the junction unmatched. The V gene's germline CDR1 is MDHEN and CDR2 SYDVKM. The length of the CDR3 is 13 residues. The DNA for the CDR3 is TGTGCCAGCGACACCGGGACAGGCTATGGCTACACCTTC. Encoded protein: CASDTGTGYGYTF.

This clone came up a few times. At the DNA level, this CDR3 is encoded by other sequences in the same sample as well. The chain uses TRBV2 and TRBJ2-3, with 9 bases fitting TRBD2. Trimming took 6 bases from V and 3 from J; bases not matched to a gene: 16. CDR1 and CDR2 (germline): SNHLY, FYNNEI. The CDR3 contains 18 residues. CDR3 residues: CASRGPLGGGVLTDTQYF. Written as DNA, the CDR3 is TGTGCCAGCAGGGGGCCACTCGGCGGGGGGGTGCTGACAGATACGCAGTATTTT.

V and J are TRBV11-2 and TRBJ2-1; D is perhaps TRBD2 (6 bases). The CDR3 runs 15 residues. Germline V CDR1 and CDR2: SGHAT, FQNNGV. V dropped 3 bases and J dropped 6 bases, with 15 bases sitting between them. CDR3 loop: CASSFMTGVGNEQFF. In DNA form, the CDR3 reads TGTGCCAGCAGCTTTATGACGGGAGTAGGCAATGAGCAGTTCTTC.

V and J are TRBV27 and TRBJ2-6, with 8 bases aligning to TRBD1. Germline CDR1 and CDR2: MNHEY and SMNVEV (reference sequence). V lost 5 bases, J lost 1 base, and 13 bases stayed unmatched. The CDR3 totals 19 residues. CDR3 bases: TGTGCCAGCAGTAATCAACAGGGGGAGGCTAATTCTGGGGCCAACGTCCTGACTTTC. Translated: CASSNQQGEANSGANVLTF. The whole variable domain, filled in from reference TRBV27 and TRBJ2-6, reads EAQVTQNPRYLITVTGKKLTVTCSQNMNHEYMSWYRQDPGLGLRQIYYSMNVEVTDKGDVPEGYKVSRKEKRNFPLILESPSPNQTSLYFCASSNQQGEANSGANVLTFGAGSRLTVL.

This clone was seen once. As DNA, the CDR3 is TGTGCCAGCACCATTAACCCAGGGATCTACGAGCAGTACTTC. This translates into CASTINPGIYEQYF. V usage is TRBV7-2 and J usage is TRBJ2-7, with a tentative D call TRBD1 (5 bases). CDR3 length: 14 residues. Germline values: CDR1 SGHTA, CDR2 FQGNSA. V was pared by 7 bases and J by 3 bases, with 16 bases between.

The chain is built from TRBV28 and TRBJ1-4; D call uncertain. The CDR3 runs to 13 residues. CDR1 and CDR2 (germline): MDHEN, SYDVKM. V lost 5 bases to trimming and J lost 6 bases, with 10 bases between them. The DNA of the CDR3 is TGTGCCAGCAGTCTCCCCGGAGATGAAAAACTGTTTTTT. It translates to CASSLPGDEKLFF.

The CDR3 DNA sequence: TGCGCCAGCAGCCCCAGGGATGGCTGGGACGAGCAGTACTTC. Its protein product is CASSPRDGWDEQYF. V usage is TRBV4-1 and J usage is TRBJ2-7; the D gene is possibly TRBD1 (5 bases). CDR3 length: 14 amino acids. Germline CDR1 reads MGHRA; CDR2 reads YSYEKL. Trimming removed 4 bases from V and 5 bases from J, with 15 bases in between.